One sample yielded the 24 T cell receptor beta chains listed below, sequenced in a study of blood T cell repertoires in COVID-19. Produced via immunoSEQ multiplex PCR; TCRdb's table is partial and in-frame only. Found here are some 240,000 clones, 75% to 90% of them singletons; the top ten hold roughly 3.1%. Sequences were obtained from PBMCs or T cells enriched from blood (not recorded which). These receptors came from a woman aged 35 to 49 with acute COVID-19.

The chain links TRBV2 to TRBJ1-3, with D tentatively TRBD1 (6 bases). V was clipped by 4 bases and J by 8 bases, with 21 bases between them. Looked up from germline, CDR1 is SNHLY and CDR2 is FYNNEI. This CDR3 contains 16 residues. The DNA for the CDR3 is TGTGCCAGCAGTGTGGGGTTTGTGCAGGACAGAGACACCATATATTTT. As protein: CASSVGFVQDRDTIYF.

The chain recombines TRBV6-5 with TRBJ2-3; 8 nucleotides line up with TRBD2. Germline CDR1 and CDR2: MNHEY and SVGAGI. The CDR3 sequence is 16 residues long. After removal of 2 bases from V and 5 bases from J, the junction contained 9 bases not matched to a gene. The CDR3 loop is CASSYLGAGAIDTQYF. Written as DNA, the CDR3 is TGTGCCAGCAGTTACCTCGGAGCGGGAGCCATAGATACGCAGTATTTT.

This clone has just one count. The chain carries TRBV11-2 and TRBJ1-2, with D possibly being TRBD1 (6 bases). Germline CDR1 reads SGHAT; CDR2 reads FQNNGV. CDR3 size: 14 residues. Trimming removed 4 bases from V and 5 bases from J, with 14 bases in between. In nucleotides, the CDR3 is TGTGCCAGCAGCTCCAACAGGGTTCAATATGGCTACACCTTC. Translation: CASSSNRVQYGYTF.

The V gene is TRBV28, the J gene TRBJ2-5; TRBD2 matches 10 bases. Germline V gives CDR1 MDHEN, CDR2 SYDVKM. The CDR3 is made up of 16 amino acids. V lost 1 base and J lost 5; bases outside the gene matches: 7. For the CDR3, the DNA is TGTGCCAGCAGTTTATTGTCTAGCGGGAGTCGGGAGACCCAGTACTTC. The encoded protein is CASSLLSSGSRETQYF.

This sequence joins TRBV25-1 and TRBJ2-7, with 8 positions matching TRBD1. The CDR3 runs 13 residues. Germline V gene data show CDR1 as MGHDK and CDR2 as SYGVNS. The V and J ends lost 2 bases and 6 bases, in that order; junction bases with no gene match: 3. The CDR3 nucleotides are TGTGCCAGCAGTGAACCCGGACAGGGCGAGCAGTACTTC. It is translated as CASSEPGQGEQYF.

The CDR3 bases are TGTGCCACCAGCAGAAGGGACAGGAAGGTCGACAATGAGCAGTTCTTC. Its translation is CATSRRDRKVDNEQFF. The genes are TRBV15 and TRBJ2-1; 8 bases align to TRBD1. The CDR3 has 16 amino acids. The junction had 8 bases not matched to a gene; V was cut back by 2 bases and J by 5 bases. Germline values: CDR1 LNHNV, CDR2 YYDKDF (reference sequence).

The rearrangement links TRBV5-5 to TRBJ2-7; D perhaps matches TRBD1 (8 bases). In germline, CDR1 is SGHKS, CDR2 YYEKEE (reference sequence). The V gene lost 3 bases and the J gene lost 3 bases, with 13 bases spanning the gap. The CDR3 loop spans 14 amino acids. Written as DNA, the CDR3 is TGTGCCAGCAGCTCAACAGGGGGGGGCTACGAGCAGTACTTC. It codes for CASSSTGGGYEQYF.

The chain recombines TRBV5-4 with TRBJ1-1; 12 nucleotides agree with TRBD1. The CDR3 loop spans 15 amino acids. V shed 1 base, J shed 7 bases, and the junction held 5 bases outside the gene matches. From germline, CDR1 is SGHNT and CDR2 YYREEE (reference sequence). The DNA of the CDR3 is TGTGCCAGCAGCTTGTGGGGACAGGGGGCGGGTGAAGCTTTCTTT. This translates into CASSLWGQGAGEAFF.

The chain couples TRBV6-5 to TRBJ1-5; maybe TRBD1 (5 bases). This CDR3 is built from 15 residues. Trimming took off 7 bases at V and 4 bases at J, with 17 bases between the two ends. Germline CDR1 and CDR2: MNHEY and SVGAGI. CDR3 in DNA: TGTGCCAGCAAACAGGAAAGGGTTGGAAATCAGCCCCAGCATTTT. Protein: CASKQERVGNQPQHF.

This clone has only a few counts. This chain uses TRBV19 with TRBJ2-2; 10 bases match TRBD1. The V segment lost 6 bases and the J segment 7 bases; nucleotides outside the gene matches: 2. Germline assignment: CDR1 LNHDA and CDR2 SQIVND (reference sequence). The CDR3 contains 13 residues. CDR3 in amino acids: CASRTGGIGELFF. The CDR3 DNA follows: TGTGCCAGTAGGACAGGGGGCATCGGGGAGCTGTTTTTT.

This chain connects TRBV5-6 to TRBJ2-7, with 8 nucleotides matching TRBD1. V lost 4 bases, J lost 1 base, and 4 bases stayed unmatched. The CDR3 consists of 14 residues. CDR1 and CDR2 (germline): SGHDT, YYEEEE. The CDR3 loop reads CASSAGQGSYEQYF. DNA for the CDR3: TGTGCCAGCAGCGCCGGACAGGGTTCCTACGAGCAGTACTTC.

The chain joins TRBV19 to TRBJ1-2; D remains ambiguous. Looked up from germline, CDR1 is LNHDA and CDR2 is SQIVND (reference sequence). The V gene lost 6 bases and the J gene lost 4 bases, with 18 bases spanning the gap. The CDR3 is 15 amino acids. For the CDR3, the DNA is TGTGCCAGTAGGTTAACCGGGAGCCAAGCCTATGGCTACACCTTC. This encodes CASRLTGSQAYGYTF.

V and J are TRBV5-1 and TRBJ2-2; D is ambiguous. The ends were cut back, 8 bases at V and 0 bases at J, with 5 bases in the middle. The CDR3 length is 12 residues. The V gene's germline CDR1 is SGHRS and CDR2 YFSETQ. The CDR3 DNA sequence: TGCGCCAGTCTAACGAACACCGGGGAGCTGTTTTTT. Its protein is CASLTNTGELFF.

The chain couples TRBV4-2 to TRBJ1-3, with D hard to call. The CDR3 is made up of 16 amino acids. Germline V gives CDR1 LGHNA, CDR2 YNFKEQ. Trimming stripped 0 bases from V and 0 bases from J, with 9 bases between. The CDR3 protein is CASSQEQSPSGNTIYF. The CDR3 bases are TGTGCCAGCAGCCAAGAACAGTCACCCTCTGGAAACACCATATATTTT.

J is TRBJ2-1 and V is TRBV19; D is unclear. The CDR3 covers 11 residues. From germline, CDR1 is LNHDA and CDR2 SQIVND (reference sequence). V was cut by 3 bases and J by 10 bases, with 7 bases left in between. For the CDR3, the DNA is TGTGCCAGTAGTATTCTAGGCGAGCAGTTCTTC. Residues: CASSILGEQFF.

The rearrangement links TRBV21-1 to TRBJ1-5. TRBV21-1 is described as a pseudogene. This CDR3 spans 13 amino acids. The CDR3 protein is CASSVGGNQPQHF. The DNA for the CDR3 is TGTGCCAGCAGCGTGGGAGGCAATCAGCCCCAGCATTTT.

The table lists this clone with a count of one. The chain carries TRBV30 and TRBJ2-3; the D gene is possibly TRBD2 (6 bases). Germline V gene lookup returns CDR1 GTSNPN and CDR2 SVGIG (reference sequence). The CDR3 contains 15 residues. Trimming left V 2 bases short and J 4 bases short, with 16 bases between. CDR3: CAWSKTSFSADTQYF. The CDR3, as DNA: TGTGCCTGGAGTAAGACTAGTTTTAGCGCAGATACGCAGTATTTT. Full variable domain (remainder filled in from reference TRBV30 and TRBJ2-3): SQTIHQWPATLVQPVGSPLSLECTVEGTSNPNLYWYRQAAGRGLQLLFYSVGIGQISSEVPQNLSASRPQDRQFILSSKKLLLSDSGFYLCAWSKTSFSADTQYFGPGTRLTVL.

The chain carries TRBV4-1 and TRBJ1-2, with D possibly matching TRBD1 (6 bases). The CDR3 runs 13 residues. Trimming pared 10 bases from V and 6 bases from J, leaving 18 bases between. The V gene's germline CDR1 is MGHRA and CDR2 YSYEKL. CDR3 in DNA: TGCGCCACCCGAGGGGGATTTGGGAATGGCTACACCTTC. It is translated as CATRGGFGNGYTF.

This chain joins TRBV6-5 and TRBJ1-5, with 7 bases lining up with TRBD1. J was trimmed by 5 bases and V by 5 bases; bases with no gene match: 9. The CDR3 covers 15 residues. Germline-derived CDR1 and CDR2 are MNHEY and SVGAGI. CDR3 nucleotide sequence: TGTGCCAGCAGTACAGACAGGGATGTAGATCAGCCCCAGCATTTT. It specifies CASSTDRDVDQPQHF.

The gene calls are TRBV6-5 and TRBJ2-7; the match to TRBD2 covers 8 bases. Looked up from germline, CDR1 is MNHEY and CDR2 is SVGAGI. Unmatched junction bases numbered 6, after V lost 6 bases and J lost 2 bases. This CDR3 has 14 residues. The CDR3 DNA reads as TGTGCCAGCAGCCCGGGACTAGGCACCTACGAGCAGTACTTC. Its translation is CASSPGLGTYEQYF.

The chain couples TRBV12-5 to TRBJ1-5; D gene unclear. Trimming took 0 bases from V and 5 from J, leaving 17 bases between them. This CDR3 is built from 17 residues. Germline CDR1 is LGHNT and CDR2 is FRNRAP. The CDR3 spells CASGLVVSAGEHQPQHF. Written as DNA, the CDR3 is TGTGCTAGTGGTTTGGTAGTAAGTGCGGGTGAGCATCAGCCCCAGCATTTT.

This chain's CDR3 is CASSDRGDASTDTQYF. CDR3 nucleotides: TGTGCCAGCAGTGATCGGGGGGACGCTAGCACAGATACGCAGTATTTT. The chain carries TRBV25-1 and TRBJ2-3; TRBD2 agrees at 7 bases. V shed 3 bases and J 0 bases; nucleotides not matched to a gene: 6. CDR1 is MGHDK and CDR2 is SYGVNS in the germline V gene. This CDR3 is 16 amino acids long.

V is TRBV5-5 and J is TRBJ1-1; maybe TRBD1 (6 bases). Germline V CDR1 and CDR2: SGHKS, YYEKEE (reference sequence). CDR3 length: 14 amino acids. Trimming stripped 4 bases from V and 0 bases from J, with 10 bases between. CDR3 DNA: TGTGCCAGCAGCCGTGGACAGTTGAACACTGAAGCTTTCTTT. Translation: CASSRGQLNTEAFF.

The J gene is TRBJ1-6, the V gene TRBV6-5; tentatively, D is TRBD1 (5 bases). V lost 7 bases to trimming and J lost 7 bases, with 14 bases between them. The CDR3 runs 14 residues. Germline lookup yields CDR1 MNHEY and CDR2 SVGAGI. Written as DNA, the CDR3 is TGTGCCAGCAAGAAGCAGGGTAAAAATTCACCCCTCCACTTT. Residues: CASKKQGKNSPLHF.